A single sample is the source of the 13 T cell receptor beta chains below, sequenced in a study of cytomegalovirus exposure and HLA in healthy donors. PCR primers comprised 60 Vbeta and 13 Jbeta primers. The method was immunoSEQ multiplex PCR; TCRdb's version includes in-frame clones alone and lacks a portion of them. The sample has some 100,000 clones; 65% to 75% are singletons. The specimen was PBMCs. The receptor source for this set is a woman between 18 and 30 years old in good health and CMV-seropositive.

The gene calls are TRBV10-3 and TRBJ1-1; D is possibly TRBD1 (5 bases). V lost 4 bases, J lost 5 bases, and 11 bases lay in between. This CDR3 contains 13 residues. Germline lookup yields CDR1 ENHRY and CDR2 SYGVKD. The CDR3 protein is CAISGQGKTEAFF. The CDR3 bases are TGTGCCATCAGTGGCCAGGGAAAAACTGAAGCTTTCTTT.

V usage is TRBV5-1 and J usage is TRBJ1-2; possibly TRBD1 for D (5 bases). CDR1 is SGHRS, CDR2 YFSETQ, per germline. Deletions cut 4 bases from V and 4 bases from J, with 17 bases between. The CDR3 runs to 15 residues. This chain's CDR3 is CASSDSPGLIYGYTF. DNA of the CDR3: TGCGCCAGCAGCGATTCCCCGGGACTCATCTATGGCTACACCTTC.

The chain is built from TRBV7-6 and TRBJ2-1, with 10 bases identical to TRBD2. V trimming: 2 bases; J trimming: 6 bases; junction bases outside the gene matches: 4. CDR3 length: 15 amino acids. Germline V gene sequence: CDR1 SGHVS, CDR2 FNYEAQ. This chain's CDR3 is CASSLSGGGTNEQFF. In nucleotides, the CDR3 is TGTGCCAGCAGCTTAAGCGGGGGGGGGACCAATGAGCAGTTCTTC.

The chain combines TRBV4-1 with TRBJ2-7; 7 positions match TRBD1. Looked up from germline, CDR1 is MGHRA and CDR2 is YSYEKL. V shed 2 bases and J 5 bases; nucleotides not matched to a gene: 9. The CDR3 consists of 15 residues. The CDR3 spells CASSQLPQGTHEQYF. The DNA for the CDR3 is TGCGCCAGCAGCCAACTCCCACAGGGGACGCACGAGCAGTACTTC.

The chain carries TRBV7-9 and TRBJ1-2; D is perhaps TRBD1 (5 bases). The CDR3 sequence is 13 residues long. Trimming removed 2 bases at V and 3 bases at J, with 7 bases between. Looked up from germline, CDR1 is SEHNR and CDR2 is FQNEAQ (reference sequence). The DNA of the CDR3 is TGTGCCAGCAGCTTACAGGGTTACTATGGCTACACCTTC. Translation gives CASSLQGYYGYTF.

This CDR3 is CASSSGTGGNEQFF. CDR3 nucleotides: TGTGCCAGCAGTTCCGGGACAGGGGGCAATGAGCAGTTCTTC. This chain links TRBV28 with TRBJ2-1; 11 bases fit TRBD1. CDR3 length equals 14 residues. V gave up 4 bases and J gave up 6 bases; unmatched junction bases: 2. Germline V lookup: CDR1 MDHEN, CDR2 SYDVKM.

This rearrangement joins TRBV19 to TRBJ2-4, with 8 bases aligning to TRBD1. The CDR3 extends over 14 amino acids. CDR1 is LNHDA, CDR2 SQIVND, per germline (reference sequence). J gave up 4 bases and V 5 bases, and 4 bases lay outside the gene matches. Here the CDR3 DNA reads TGTGCCAGTAGTGAAACAGGGGGGAAAAACATTCAGTACTTC. It codes for CASSETGGKNIQYF.

V and J are TRBV7-9 and TRBJ1-5, with TRBD1 matching 7 bases. Trimming took 5 bases from V and 6 from J; bases not matched to a gene: 7. From germline, CDR1 is SEHNR and CDR2 FQNEAQ (reference sequence). The CDR3 totals 14 residues. The CDR3 nucleotides are TGTGCCAGCAGCCATGGACAGGTTGGTCAGCCCCAGCATTTT. This gives the protein CASSHGQVGQPQHF.

The genes are TRBV5-4 and TRBJ1-2; perhaps TRBD1 as D (5 bases). Between the trimmed V and J ends, which lost 0 bases and 4 bases, there was a span of 10 bases. Germline loops: CDR1 SGHNT, CDR2 YYREEE (reference sequence). The CDR3 has 14 amino acids. The CDR3 loop is CASSLDQGFYGYTF. DNA for the CDR3: TGTGCCAGCAGCTTGGATCAGGGCTTCTATGGCTACACCTTC.

Only a few counts were recorded for this clone. The chain links TRBV29-1 to TRBJ2-3, with 10 nucleotides matching TRBD2. Trimming removed 7 bases from V and 3 bases from J; junction bases left unmatched: 7. This CDR3 has 14 residues. Germline CDR1 reads SQVTM; CDR2 reads ANQGSEA. The CDR3 DNA reads as TGCAGCGCAGCTAGCGGGAGTATTACAGATACGCAGTATTTT. It codes for CSAASGSITDTQYF.

The CDR3 coding sequence is TGTGCCAGCAGCAACAGCGGGAGCTCCTACAATGAGCAGTTCTTC. It codes for CASSNSGSSYNEQFF. V is TRBV6-5 and J is TRBJ2-1; TRBD2 matches at 8 bases. V dropped 6 bases and J dropped 0; count of bases not matched to a gene: 4. Germline V gives CDR1 MNHEY, CDR2 SVGAGI. There are 15 residues in the CDR3.

This chain links TRBV5-1 with TRBJ1-1, with 12 bases lining up with TRBD1. V gave up 3 bases and J gave up 11 bases; unmatched junction bases: 17. This CDR3 is 17 amino acids long. CDR1 is SGHRS, CDR2 YFSETQ, per germline. The CDR3 sequence: CASSSAPTGTGGEGAFF. CDR3 nucleotides: TGCGCCAGCAGCTCGGCACCTACCGGGACAGGGGGCGAGGGGGCTTTCTTT.

The chain links TRBV7-9 to TRBJ2-7, with 7 bases identical to TRBD1. Germline CDR1 and CDR2: SEHNR and FQNEAQ (reference sequence). V dropped 6 bases and J dropped 0; count of bases not matched to a gene: 5. The CDR3 covers 14 residues. CDR3 protein: CASSPGTDSYEQYF. The CDR3 coding sequence is TGTGCCAGCAGTCCCGGGACAGACTCCTACGAGCAGTACTTC.